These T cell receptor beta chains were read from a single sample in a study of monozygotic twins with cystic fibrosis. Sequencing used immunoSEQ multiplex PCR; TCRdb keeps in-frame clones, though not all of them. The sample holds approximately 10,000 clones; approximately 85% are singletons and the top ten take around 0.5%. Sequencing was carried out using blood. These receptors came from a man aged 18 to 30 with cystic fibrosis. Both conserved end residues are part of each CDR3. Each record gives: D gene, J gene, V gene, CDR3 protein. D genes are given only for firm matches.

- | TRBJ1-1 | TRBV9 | CASSVDQGQYTEAFF
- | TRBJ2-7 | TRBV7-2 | CASSVGTYEQYF
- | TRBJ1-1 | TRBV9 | CASSVVGWSEAFF
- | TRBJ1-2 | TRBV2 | CASSYDTRQGYTF
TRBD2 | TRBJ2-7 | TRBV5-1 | CASSLGSSGPTYEQYF
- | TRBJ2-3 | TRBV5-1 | CASSLVRGYSDTQYF
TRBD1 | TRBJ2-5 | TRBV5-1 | CASSWDSQETQYF
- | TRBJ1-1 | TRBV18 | CASSPQTENTEAFF
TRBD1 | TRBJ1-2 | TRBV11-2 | CASSQGQVSNYGYTF
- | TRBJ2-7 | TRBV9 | CASSVGDGPTYEQYF
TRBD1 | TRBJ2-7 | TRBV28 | CASTLGDRGHEQYF
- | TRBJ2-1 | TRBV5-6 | CASSFPGAAYNEQFF
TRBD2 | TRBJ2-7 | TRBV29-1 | CSVLLWDYGTYEQYF
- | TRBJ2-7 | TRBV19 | CASSRNRDTPYEQYF
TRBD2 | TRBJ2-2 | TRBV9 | CASSVSGGDTGELFF
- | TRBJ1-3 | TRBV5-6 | CASRPTGRGNTIYF
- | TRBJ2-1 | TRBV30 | CAWSGAGGERGKGVYNEQFF
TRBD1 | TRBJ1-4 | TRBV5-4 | CASSLRTGGVEKLFF
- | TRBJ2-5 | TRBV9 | CASRGTTETQYF
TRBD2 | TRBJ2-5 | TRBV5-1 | CASSPGTSGQETQYF
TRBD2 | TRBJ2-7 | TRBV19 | CASSRDGGRAGNSYEQYF
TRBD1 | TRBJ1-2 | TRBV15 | CATSSETGGPSYGYTF
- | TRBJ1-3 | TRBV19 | CATGQSSGNTIYF
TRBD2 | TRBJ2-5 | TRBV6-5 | CASSYIGRGETQYF
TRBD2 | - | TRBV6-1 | CASKGLAGYEQYF
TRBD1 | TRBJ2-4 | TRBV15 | CATSRGQGGIQYF
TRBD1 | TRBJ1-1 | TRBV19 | CASSPTGGNPSTEAFF
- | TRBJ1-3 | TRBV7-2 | CASSLAGQGTGNTIYF
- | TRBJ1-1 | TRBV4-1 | CASSQYGHTEAFF
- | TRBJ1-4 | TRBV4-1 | CASSQGTDFNEKLFF
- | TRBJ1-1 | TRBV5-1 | CASSVTGNTDTEAFF
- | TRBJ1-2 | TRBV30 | CAWSAGGRDYGYTF
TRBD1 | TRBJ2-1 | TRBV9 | CASSVGGQGAYNEQFF
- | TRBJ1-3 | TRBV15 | CATSRGKGVYSGNTIYF
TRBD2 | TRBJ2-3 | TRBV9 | CASSPGTSGATVTDTQYF
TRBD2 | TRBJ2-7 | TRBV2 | CASTRAGGGSYEQYF
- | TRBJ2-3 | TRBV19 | CASSMGSTDTQYF
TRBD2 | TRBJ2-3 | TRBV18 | CASSPPIAGNTDTQYF
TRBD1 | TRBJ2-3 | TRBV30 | CAGTGPSTDTQYF